These T cell receptor beta chains were read from a single sample in a study of cytomegalovirus exposure and HLA in healthy donors. The method was immunoSEQ multiplex PCR; TCRdb's version includes in-frame clones alone and lacks a portion of them. The table records 150,000 to 200,000 clones, around 77% of them present only once. Sequenced: PBMCs. The source is a woman aged 40 to 55 in good health and CMV-seronegative. Both conserved end residues are part of each CDR3. The D gene is left open where the match is weak.

>TRBJ1-1|TRBD1|TRBV6-5
TGTGCCAGCAGTTACGGACAGGGCGGAGGGACTGAAGCTTTCTTT
CASSYGQGGGTEAFF
>TRBJ1-2|-|TRBV14
TGTGCCAGCAGCCAATGGGCCTCCTCCGCGGGCTACACCTTC
CASSQWASSAGYTF
>TRBJ2-7|-|TRBV11-2
TGTGCCAGCAGCAGAGAGCAGGACGAGCAGTACTTC
CASSREQDEQYF
>TRBJ2-1|-|TRBV27
TGTGCCAGCGCCGGAGCGTCCCGGGGTGAGCAGTTCTTC
CASAGASRGEQFF
>TRBJ1-2|TRBD1|TRBV28
TGTGCCAGCAGCCCCGGGACAGGGCTGGATGGCTACACCTTC
CASSPGTGLDGYTF
>TRBJ1-4|-|TRBV18
TGTGCCAGCTCACCAGAGCCAGGGGACCATGAAAAACTGTTTTTT
CASSPEPGDHEKLFF
>TRBJ1-4|-|TRBV7-9
TGTGCCAGCAGCTTAGACAGTGGGGAAAAACTGTTTTTT
CASSLDSGEKLFF
>TRBJ2-3|TRBD2|TRBV5-1
TGCGCCAGCAGCCCCAAACCGGGACTAGCGGGCACAGATACGCAGTATTTT
CASSPKPGLAGTDTQYF
>TRBJ1-1|-|TRBV18
TGTGCCAGCTCACCACTCGCAGATTCCATGAACACTGAAGCTTTCTTT
CASSPLADSMNTEAFF
>TRBJ1-3|-|TRBV7-8
TGTGCCAGCAGCCTGCCGCCTACAGGGTCGGGAAACACCATATATTTT
CASSLPPTGSGNTIYF
>TRBJ2-2|-|TRBV6-5
TGTGCCAGCAGTTACTCCACAGCCGGGGAGCTGTTTTTT
CASSYSTAGELFF
>TRBJ1-2|-|TRBV7-9
TGTGCCAGCACGGAGGGTTCGGTGAATAGTGGCTACACCTTC
CASTEGSVNSGYTF
>TRBJ1-1|-|TRBV7-2
TGTGCCAGCAGCTTAGCTCAGGGATTGGGGGCTTTCTTT
CASSLAQGLGAFF
>TRBJ2-3|-|TRBV28
TGTGCCAGCAGTCCTCGGGACATCCGAGATCAGTATTTT
CASSPRDIRDQYF